Listed below are T cell receptor beta chains from one sample, sequenced in a study of blood T cells in healthy people across ages. TCRdb fed the 5' RACE reads into MiXCR, producing one record per CDR3 protein. The table shows about 1.4 million distinct CDR3 sequences, with approximately 59% occurring only once. The sequencing sample was made of blood. The receptors derive from a man between 18 and 29 years old in good health. Both conserved end residues are part of each CDR3. The D gene is left open where the match is weak. Size values are once, few and many counts, or a class for expanded clones, and some rows have none.

size	J	V	D	DNA	CDR3
.	TRBJ2-1	TRBV2	.	TGTGCCAGCAATCGGGGTGACGCTTACAATGAGCAGTTCTTC	CASNRGDAYNEQFF
few	TRBJ2-7	TRBV10-3	TRBD1	TGTGCCATTGGACAGGGTAGGGACGAGCAGTACTTC	CAIGQGRDEQYF
.	TRBJ1-4	TRBV6-5	TRBD1	TGTGCCAGCAGTTATTTCGGGACAGGGGCTGAAAAACTGTTTTTT	CASSYFGTGAEKLFF
few	TRBJ2-5	TRBV7-2	.	TGTGCCAGCAGCAAAGCCCACGGTGAGGTGACCCAGTACTTC	CASSKAHGEVTQYF
few	TRBJ2-3	TRBV29-1	TRBD2	TGCAGCGTTGCGTATGAAGCGGGAGGGTCCACAGATACGCAGTATTTT	CSVAYEAGGSTDTQYF
.	TRBJ1-1	TRBV11-2	TRBD1	TGTGCCAGCAGTGAGGGACAGACCACCAACAAAGCTTTCTTT	CASSEGQTTNKAFF
.	TRBJ2-1	TRBV6-1	.	TGTGCCAGCAGTGAAGGACACTTTAATGAGCAGTTCTTC	CASSEGHFNEQFF
.	TRBJ2-7	TRBV15	.	TGTGCCACCAGCAGAGGGAGGGGCAATGAGCAGTACTTC	CATSRGRGNEQYF
.	TRBJ1-2	TRBV9	.	TGTGCCAGCAGCGTAGGTAACAGCCATAACTATGGCTACACCTTC	CASSVGNSHNYGYTF
.	TRBJ2-1	TRBV7-8	.	TGTGCCAGCAGCCTCACCCTGGCTTTTCAACCCAACAATGAGCAGTTCTTC	CASSLTLAFQPNNEQFF
.	TRBJ1-1	TRBV4-2	TRBD1	TGTGCCAGCAGCCAGCAAGGGGGCGCAAACACTGAAGCTTTCTTT	CASSQQGGANTEAFF
.	TRBJ1-1	TRBV29-1	.	TGCAGCGCACTTGGGAGGAACACTGAAGCTTTCTTT	CSALGRNTEAFF
.	TRBJ2-3	TRBV5-6	.	TGTGCCAGCAGCATTTCACAGACCGGGGCAGATACGCAGTATTTT	CASSISQTGADTQYF
.	TRBJ1-2	TRBV7-2	.	TGTGCCAGCAGCTTTTGGAACAACTATGGCTACACCTTC	CASSFWNNYGYTF
.	TRBJ2-3	TRBV4-1	.	TGCGCCAGCAGCTCTCAAGGGGGGGGGCTTGGAGATACGCAGTATTTT	CASSSQGGGLGDTQYF
.	TRBJ1-2	TRBV7-2	.	TGTGCCAGCAGCTTACACCTCCCTAACTATGGCTACACCTTC	CASSLHLPNYGYTF
.	TRBJ2-2	TRBV5-1	TRBD2	TGCGCCAGCAGCGCCTGGACTAGCGGGAGGGACACCGGGGAGCTGTTTTTT	CASSAWTSGRDTGELFF
.	TRBJ2-7	TRBV28	.	TGTGCCAGCAGTTTGCCCATTACAGGGTCGCGCGAGCAGTACTTC	CASSLPITGSREQYF
.	TRBJ2-7	TRBV6-1	.	TGTGCCAGCAGTCTACCGGGACAATACGAGCAGTACTTC	CASSLPGQYEQYF
few	TRBJ2-7	TRBV6-1	.	TGTGCCAGCAGTGAAAGGATCACGTTAGCCTACGAGCAGTACTTC	CASSERITLAYEQYF
.	TRBJ2-5	TRBV11-1	TRBD2	TGTGCCAGCGCTCAAAACGTGGCGGGGGGGGACCAAGAGACCCAGTACTTC	CASAQNVAGGDQETQYF
.	TRBJ2-3	TRBV15	.	TGTGCCACCAGCGCCAGGGATCCCTTGACCACAGATACGCAGTATTTT	CATSARDPLTTDTQYF
.	TRBJ2-7	TRBV27	TRBD2	TGTGCCAGCAGTTTATCGAGCGGGGGAAGCACCTACGAGCAGTACTTC	CASSLSSGGSTYEQYF
.	TRBJ2-5	TRBV20-1	TRBD2	TGCAGTAGCCGTTCGGTAGCGGGGGACTGGGAGCAGTACTTC	CSSRSVAGDWEQYF
.	TRBJ1-6	TRBV25-1	TRBD1	TGTGCCAGCAGAGGGACAGGGGGCAGGGGGGAGTCACCCCTCCACTTT	CASRGTGGRGESPLHF
.	TRBJ2-7	TRBV9	.	TGTGCCAGCAGCGTAGAGGGGGGGAGTGAGCAGTACTTC	CASSVEGGSEQYF
.	TRBJ2-1	TRBV14	.	TGTGCCAGCAGCCAAGTGACGGACCATCAGTTCTTC	CASSQVTDHQFF
.	TRBJ2-7	TRBV6-5	TRBD1	TGTGCCAGCAGTTACTCCCGGGACAGGGGCTACGAGCAGTACTTC	CASSYSRDRGYEQYF
.	TRBJ2-1	TRBV20-1	.	TGCAGCCCGAACGGGCCGGTTCGGTATGGATATGAGCAGTTCTTC	CSPNGPVRYGYEQFF
few	TRBJ2-7	TRBV6-6	.	TGTGCCAGCAGTTACGGGGCGTGGGCCACCTACGAGCAGTACTTC	CASSYGAWATYEQYF
once	TRBJ2-7	TRBV20-1	TRBD1	TGCAGTGTTGCGGGACAGGGGCCAAGAACCTACGAGCAGTACTTC	CSVAGQGPRTYEQYF
.	TRBJ2-7	TRBV28	.	TGTGCCAGCAGCCAAACAGGGATCGACTACGAGCAGTACTTC	CASSQTGIDYEQYF
.	TRBJ2-1	TRBV20-1	TRBD2	TGCAGTGCTAGCCCCACTAGCGGGGGGCCCAATGAGCAGTTCTTC	CSASPTSGGPNEQFF